Following are 3 T cell receptor beta chains from one sample sequenced in a study of cytomegalovirus exposure and HLA in healthy donors. The PCR was carried out with 60 Vbeta primers and 13 Jbeta primers. The repertoire was sequenced with immunoSEQ multiplex PCR; TCRdb's copy has only in-frame clones and lacks some. The table has roughly 120,000 clones, 65% to 75% seen once. Sequences were obtained from PBMCs. These receptors all stem from a young man in good health and CMV-seropositive.

This clone has a handful of counts. The chain carries TRBV29-1 and TRBJ1-1, with D unclear. Between the trimmed V and J ends, which lost 4 bases and 3 bases, there was a span of 9 bases. The germline V gene has CDR1 SQVTM and CDR2 ANQGSEA. CDR3 size: 12 residues. CDR3 residues: CSVVPGDTEAFF. The CDR3 DNA is TGCAGCGTTGTACCCGGTGACACTGAAGCTTTCTTT.

The chain uses TRBV15 and TRBJ1-6; 9 bases align to TRBD1. Germline V gives CDR1 LNHNV, CDR2 YYDKDF (reference sequence). The length of the CDR3 is 14 residues. The ends lost 9 bases at V and 5 bases at J; junction bases unmatched: 5. CDR3 nucleotide sequence: TGTGCCACGGGACAGGGAGGCAATAATTCACCCCTCCACTTT. This sequence encodes CATGQGGNNSPLHF.

As regards this clone: The germline gene is not matched at one end of the junction; a read error may be the cause. V gene TRBV7-2 combines with J gene TRBJ1-2; 8 bases are a match to TRBD1. Germline V gene data show CDR1 as SGHTA and CDR2 as FQGNSA. The CDR3 has 14 amino acids. The CDR3 protein is CASGGAGGFGGYPF. The CDR3 nucleotides are TGTGCCAGTGGGGGGGCAGGGGGCTTTGGTGGCTACCCCTTC.